A selection of T cell receptor beta chains follows, all from one sample in a study of shared clonotypes between healthy human individuals. The table came from immunoSEQ multiplex PCR; TCRdb's copy has only in-frame clones and leaves some out. The data hold some 2 million clones, with 85% to 95% observed a single time. The specimen sequenced was naive CD4+ T cells sorted from blood. The receptors were sampled from a man younger than 30 in good health. The CDR3 runs from the conserved cysteine through the conserved F or W. A D gene is named only where the DNA matches it firmly. Clone size is shown for a subset of rows, as once, few, many or a class of expanded clone.

V gene	clone size	D gene	J gene	CDR3 DNA	CDR3 protein
TRBV7-7	.	.	TRBJ2-4	TGTGCTAGCAGCTCACAGGACCCCCACCAAAACATTCAGTACTTC	CASSSQDPHQNIQYF
TRBV5-6	.	TRBD1	TRBJ2-5	TGTGCCAGCAGCCATAGACTAGACAGGGGGCGAGAGACCCAGTACTTC	CASSHRLDRGRETQYF
TRBV28	many	.	TRBJ1-2	TGTGCCAGCAGACTTTTTAACGCAGGGTATGGCTACACCTTC	CASRLFNAGYGYTF
TRBV7-7	.	.	TRBJ1-4	TGTGCTAGCAGCTTGACGGAGGGTGAAAAACTGTTTTTT	CASSLTEGEKLFF
TRBV30	once	.	TRBJ2-7	TGTGCCTGGAGTGTATCCGCGGGGCGGTACGAGCAGTACTTC	CAWSVSAGRYEQYF
TRBV7-2	.	.	TRBJ2-1	TGTGCCAGCAGCCCGTTCAACAATGAGCAGTTCTTC	CASSPFNNEQFF
TRBV5-6	.	TRBD1	TRBJ2-5	TGTGCCAGCAGCCGAAACAGGGGACAGGAGACCCAGTACTTC	CASSRNRGQETQYF
TRBV5-5	.	.	TRBJ2-1	TGTGCCAGCAGCGCCACTATTGAGCAGTTCTTC	CASSATIEQFF
TRBV2	.	.	TRBJ2-2	TGTGCCAGCAGCGGGGGTAGGGGCCCCGGGGAGCTGTTTTTT	CASSGGRGPGELFF
TRBV25-1	once	TRBD1	TRBJ1-6	TGTGCCAGCAGCGACAGGGGGGACCGCCATAATTCACCCCTCCACTTT	CASSDRGDRHNSPLHF
TRBV5-1	.	.	TRBJ1-2	TGCGCCAGCAGCTTGGGGGTGGACGGCTACACCTTC	CASSLGVDGYTF
TRBV7-2	.	.	TRBJ2-7	TGTGCCAGCAGCTTAGACCTCAACTACGAGCAGTACTTC	CASSLDLNYEQYF
TRBV6-5	.	.	TRBJ2-1	TGTGCCAGCAGTTACTCCGGTACCGGCTACAATGAGCAGTTCTTC	CASSYSGTGYNEQFF
TRBV7-2	once	.	TRBJ1-2	TGTGCCAGCAGGACAACCGGGGGCCATGGCTACACCTTC	CASRTTGGHGYTF
TRBV30	.	.	TRBJ2-3	TGTGCCTGGTGGGCTAGCGCCGACTCGGATACGCAGTATTTT	CAWWASADSDTQYF
TRBV5-6	.	.	TRBJ2-1	TGTGCCAGCAGCTTGGGACGGAGCTCCTACAATGAGCAGTTCTTC	CASSLGRSSYNEQFF
TRBV5-6	.	.	TRBJ1-3	TGTGCCAGCAGCTTGACAGGGACCATCTCTGGAAACACCATATATTTT	CASSLTGTISGNTIYF
TRBV7-2	.	.	TRBJ2-3	TGTGCCAGCAGACAAGTAGGAACTAGCACAGATACGCAGTATTTT	CASRQVGTSTDTQYF
TRBV18	.	.	TRBJ2-7	TGTGCCAGCTCACCAGGGCGGGGTGGCTACGAGCAGTACTTC	CASSPGRGGYEQYF
TRBV30	.	.	TRBJ2-2	TGTGCCTGGAGTAGAAGTCAAAACACCGGGGAGCTGTTTTTT	CAWSRSQNTGELFF
TRBV18	.	.	TRBJ1-5	TGTGCCAGCTCACCATCACAGATGAGCAATCAGCCCCAGCATTTT	CASSPSQMSNQPQHF
TRBV7-9	.	TRBD2	TRBJ2-2	TGTGCCAGCAGCCAGGGACTATCTAACACCGGGGAGCTGTTTTTT	CASSQGLSNTGELFF
TRBV2	.	.	TRBJ2-5	TGTGCCAGCGGATACTCGCCAGAGACCCAGTACTTC	CASGYSPETQYF
TRBV6-4	.	.	TRBJ2-7	TGTGCCAGCAGTGACAACCAATTCTACGAGCAGTACTTC	CASSDNQFYEQYF
TRBV19	.	.	TRBJ1-4	TGTGCCAGTATCTGGACAGACGGATCTAATGAAAAACTGTTTTTT	CASIWTDGSNEKLFF
TRBV30	.	TRBD1	TRBJ1-5	TGTGCCTGGAACAGGGGGCCTAGTCAGCCCCAGCATTTT	CAWNRGPSQPQHF
TRBV30	.	.	TRBJ2-5	TGTGCCTGGAGCGGCTCGTACCAAGAGACCCAGTACTTC	CAWSGSYQETQYF
TRBV9	.	.	TRBJ2-7	TGTGCCAGCAGCGTAGAGGCAGGGACCTACGAGCAGTACTTC	CASSVEAGTYEQYF
TRBV5-1	.	.	TRBJ1-4	TGCGCCAGCAGCTTGGCTGAGGAGACTAGGGAAAAACTGTTTTTT	CASSLAEETREKLFF
TRBV2	.	TRBD2	TRBJ2-3	TGTGCCAGCAGCGCCCGCGGGGGTCGCACAGATACGCAGTATTTT	CASSARGGRTDTQYF
TRBV11-2	.	.	TRBJ2-7	TGTGCCAGCAGCTTCGCTCCGATCTACGAGCAGTACTTC	CASSFAPIYEQYF
TRBV7-2	.	.	TRBJ2-5	TGTGCCAGCAGCTCCTCCCGGGCTCAAGAGACCCAGTACTTC	CASSSSRAQETQYF
TRBV7-7	.	.	TRBJ2-5	TGTGCTAGCAGCTTGATAACCGGACTGGTGGAAGAGACCCAGTACTTC	CASSLITGLVEETQYF